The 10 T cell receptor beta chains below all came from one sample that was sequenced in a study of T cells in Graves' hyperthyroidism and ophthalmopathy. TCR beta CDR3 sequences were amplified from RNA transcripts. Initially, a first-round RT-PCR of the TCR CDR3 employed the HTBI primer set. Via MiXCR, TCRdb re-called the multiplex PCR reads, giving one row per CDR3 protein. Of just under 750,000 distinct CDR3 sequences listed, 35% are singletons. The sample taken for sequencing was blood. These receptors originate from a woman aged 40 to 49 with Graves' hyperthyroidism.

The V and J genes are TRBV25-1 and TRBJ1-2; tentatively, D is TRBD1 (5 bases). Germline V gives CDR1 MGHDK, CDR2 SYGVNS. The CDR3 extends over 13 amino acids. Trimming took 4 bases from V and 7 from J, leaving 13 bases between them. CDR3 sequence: CASSVGAEGGYTF. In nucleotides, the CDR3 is TGTGCCAGCAGTGTTGGGGCAGAGGGTGGCTACACCTTC.

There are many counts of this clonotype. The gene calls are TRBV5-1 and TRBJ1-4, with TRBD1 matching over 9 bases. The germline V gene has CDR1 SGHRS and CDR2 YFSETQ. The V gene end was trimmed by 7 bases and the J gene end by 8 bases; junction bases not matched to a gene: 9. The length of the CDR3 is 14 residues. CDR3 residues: CASGPGTGYEKLFF. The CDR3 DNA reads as TGCGCCAGCGGACCCGGGACAGGGTACGAAAAACTGTTTTTT.

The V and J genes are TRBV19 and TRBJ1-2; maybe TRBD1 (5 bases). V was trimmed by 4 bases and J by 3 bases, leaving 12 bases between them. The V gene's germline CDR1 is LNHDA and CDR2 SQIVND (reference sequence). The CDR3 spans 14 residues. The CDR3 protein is CASSSGTSYYGYTF. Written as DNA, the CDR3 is TGTGCCAGTAGTAGTGGGACTAGCTACTATGGCTACACCTTC.

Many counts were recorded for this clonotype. As DNA, the CDR3 is TGTGCCAGCAGCTTAGATACTGTACCCTACGAGCAGTACTTC. Translation gives CASSLDTVPYEQYF. The chain is built from TRBV11-2 and TRBJ2-7; D remains unclear. From germline, CDR1 is SGHAT and CDR2 FQNNGV. CDR3 length equals 14 residues. Trimming cost V 0 bases and J 2 bases, with 8 bases left between them. The full variable domain, with the rest looked up from reference TRBV11-2 and TRBJ2-7, is EAGVAQSPRYKIIEKRQSVAFWCNPISGHATLYWYQQILGQGPKLLIQFQNNGVVDDSQLPKDRFSAERLKGVDSTLKIQPAKLEDSAVYLCASSLDTVPYEQYFGPGTRLTVT.

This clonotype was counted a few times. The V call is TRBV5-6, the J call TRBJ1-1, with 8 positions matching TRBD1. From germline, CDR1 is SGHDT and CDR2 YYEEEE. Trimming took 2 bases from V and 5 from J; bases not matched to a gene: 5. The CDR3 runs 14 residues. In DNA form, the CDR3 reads TGTGCCAGCAGCTTCCAGGGGGCGCTGACTGAAGCTTTCTTT. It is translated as CASSFQGALTEAFF.

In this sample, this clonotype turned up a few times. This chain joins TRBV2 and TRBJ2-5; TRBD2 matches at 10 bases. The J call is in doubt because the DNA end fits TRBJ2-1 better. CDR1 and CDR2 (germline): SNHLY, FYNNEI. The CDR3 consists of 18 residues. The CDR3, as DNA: TGTGCCAGCAGTGAAGCGGAAGCCGCTAGCGGGGGTTTGAATGAGCAGTTCTTC. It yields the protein CASSEAEAASGGLNEQFF.

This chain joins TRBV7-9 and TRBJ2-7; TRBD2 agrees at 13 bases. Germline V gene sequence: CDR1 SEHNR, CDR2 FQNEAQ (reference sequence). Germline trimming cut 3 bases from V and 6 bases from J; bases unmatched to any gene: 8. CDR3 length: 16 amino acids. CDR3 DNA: TGTGCCAGCAGCTTGGGACTAGCGGGGCTAAGTACCGAGCAGTACTTC. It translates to CASSLGLAGLSTEQYF.

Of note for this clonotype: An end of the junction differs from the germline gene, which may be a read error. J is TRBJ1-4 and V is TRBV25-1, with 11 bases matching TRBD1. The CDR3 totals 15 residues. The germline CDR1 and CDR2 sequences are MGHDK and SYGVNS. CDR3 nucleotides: TGTGCCAGCAGTGAATCGGGACAGGGGGTTGAAAAACTGCTTTTT. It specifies CASSESGQGVEKLLF.

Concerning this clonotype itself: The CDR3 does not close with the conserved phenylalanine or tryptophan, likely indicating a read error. Here the CDR3 DNA reads TGTGCCAGCAGCTTAACGGGGGGCTATGGCTACACCCTC. Amino acids: CASSLTGGYGYTL. The genes are TRBV7-2 and TRBJ1-2; D may be TRBD1 (5 bases). The V end was cut by 2 bases, the J end by 4 bases, with 8 bases between. Germline V gene lookup returns CDR1 SGHTA and CDR2 FQGNSA. The CDR3 consists of 13 residues.

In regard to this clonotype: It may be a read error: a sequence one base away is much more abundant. The CDR3 DNA reads as TGTGCCAGCAGCCAAGAAGGCCAGACGAAGTCCCAGTACTTC. Translated, it gives CASSQEGQTKSQYF. The chain couples TRBV3-1 to TRBJ2-5; D is undetermined. This CDR3 is 14 amino acids long. Germline V gene lookup returns CDR1 LGHDT and CDR2 YNNKEL (reference sequence). The V and J ends lost 0 bases and 9 bases respectively, with 14 bases between them.